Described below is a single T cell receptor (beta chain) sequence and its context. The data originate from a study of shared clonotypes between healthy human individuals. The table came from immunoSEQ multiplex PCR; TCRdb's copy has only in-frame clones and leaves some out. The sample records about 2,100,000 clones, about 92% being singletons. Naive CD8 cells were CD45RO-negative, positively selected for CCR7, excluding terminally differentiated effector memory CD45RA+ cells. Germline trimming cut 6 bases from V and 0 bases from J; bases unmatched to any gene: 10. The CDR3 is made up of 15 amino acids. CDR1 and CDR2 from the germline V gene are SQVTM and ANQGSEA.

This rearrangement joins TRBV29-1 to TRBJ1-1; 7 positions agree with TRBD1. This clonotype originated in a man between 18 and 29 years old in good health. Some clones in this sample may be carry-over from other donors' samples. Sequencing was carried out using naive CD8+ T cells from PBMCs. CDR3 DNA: TGCAGCGTGGGGACAGCCATATTGATGAACACTGAAGCTTTCTTT. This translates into CSVGTAILMNTEAFF.